This TCR beta chain was recovered during a study of shared clonotypes between healthy human individuals. V lost 2 bases and J lost 4; bases outside the gene matches: 2. The CDR3 covers 14 residues. Germline V gene data show CDR1 as SGHRS and CDR2 as YFSETQ. As regards this clone: Other DNA sequences in the same sample also yield this CDR3.

Sequenced by immunoSEQ multiplex PCR; TCRdb stores in-frame clones only, minus some. The sample carries 2 million to 2.5 million clones, less than 95% recorded once. Sequenced sample: naive CD4+ T cells from PBMCs. Subset specified: CD45RA+ positively selected. The receptor was derived from a man aged 18 to 30 in good health. Some clones in this sample may be carry-over from other donors' samples. The rearrangement joins TRBV5-1 to TRBJ2-1, with TRBD2 identical over 8 bases. The CDR3 loop is CASSFTSGYNEQFF. CDR3 DNA: TGCGCCAGCAGCTTTACTAGCGGTTACAATGAGCAGTTCTTC. Filled out from reference TRBV5-1 and TRBJ2-1, the complete variable domain reads KAGVTQTPRYLIKTRGQQVTLSCSPISGHRSVSWYQQTPGQGLQFLFEYFSETQRNKGNFPGRFSGRQFSNSRSEMNVSTLELGDSALYLCASSFTSGYNEQFFGPGTRLTVL.